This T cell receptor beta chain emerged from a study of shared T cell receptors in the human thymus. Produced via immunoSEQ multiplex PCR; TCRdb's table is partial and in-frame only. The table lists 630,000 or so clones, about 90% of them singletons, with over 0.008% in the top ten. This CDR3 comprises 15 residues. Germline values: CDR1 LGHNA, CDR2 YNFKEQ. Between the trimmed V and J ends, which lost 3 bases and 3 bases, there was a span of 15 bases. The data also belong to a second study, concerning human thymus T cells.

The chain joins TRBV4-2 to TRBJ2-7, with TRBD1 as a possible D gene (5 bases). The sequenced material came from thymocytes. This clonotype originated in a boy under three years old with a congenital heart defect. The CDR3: CASSHGSRTNYEQYF. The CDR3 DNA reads TGTGCCAGCAGCCACGGCTCAAGGACAAACTACGAGCAGTACTTC.